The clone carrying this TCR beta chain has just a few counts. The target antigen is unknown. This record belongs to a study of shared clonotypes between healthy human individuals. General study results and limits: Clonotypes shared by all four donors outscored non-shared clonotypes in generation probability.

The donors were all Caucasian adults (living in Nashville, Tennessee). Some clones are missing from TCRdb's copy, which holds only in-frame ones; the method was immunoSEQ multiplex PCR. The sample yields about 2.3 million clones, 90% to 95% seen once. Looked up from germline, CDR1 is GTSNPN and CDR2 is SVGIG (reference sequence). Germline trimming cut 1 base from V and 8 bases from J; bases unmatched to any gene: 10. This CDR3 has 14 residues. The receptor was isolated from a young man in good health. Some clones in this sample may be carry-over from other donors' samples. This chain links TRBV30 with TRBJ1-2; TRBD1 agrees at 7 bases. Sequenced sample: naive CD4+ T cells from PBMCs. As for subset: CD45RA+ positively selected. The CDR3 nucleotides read TGTGCCTGGAGTGGGGGAAGACAGGGTAACGGCTACACCTTC. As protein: CAWSGGRQGNGYTF. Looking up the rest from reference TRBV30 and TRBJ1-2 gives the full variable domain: SQTIHQWPATLVQPVGSPLSLECTVEGTSNPNLYWYRQAAGRGLQLLFYSVGIGQISSEVPQNLSASRPQDRQFILSSKKLLLSDSGFYLCAWSGGRQGNGYTFGSGTRLTVV.